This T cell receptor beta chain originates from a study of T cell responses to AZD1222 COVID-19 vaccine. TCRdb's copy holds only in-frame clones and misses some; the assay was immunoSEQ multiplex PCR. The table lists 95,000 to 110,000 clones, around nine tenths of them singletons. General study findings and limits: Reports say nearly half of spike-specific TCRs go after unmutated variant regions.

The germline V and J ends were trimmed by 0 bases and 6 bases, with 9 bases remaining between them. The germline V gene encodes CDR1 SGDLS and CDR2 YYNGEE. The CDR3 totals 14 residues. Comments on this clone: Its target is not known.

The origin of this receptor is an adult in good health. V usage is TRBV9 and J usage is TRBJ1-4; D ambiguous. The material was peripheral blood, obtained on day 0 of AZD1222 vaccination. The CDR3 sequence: CASSVGPGDEKLFF. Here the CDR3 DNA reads TGTGCCAGCAGCGTAGGCCCCGGGGATGAAAAACTGTTTTTT.